These T cell receptor beta chains were read from a single sample in a study of blood T cell repertoires in COVID-19. Sequenced by immunoSEQ multiplex PCR; TCRdb stores in-frame clones only, minus some. The sample lists about 170,000 clones, less than 85% seen once, with around 4.3% in the top ten. The sample comprised PBMCs or T cells enriched from blood (not recorded which). The source is a woman between 50 and 59 years old who had recovered from COVID-19. Each CDR3 is given with its conserved first and last residue. A D gene is named only where the DNA matches it firmly. Some rows have no size entry. The others give once, few or many, or a class for an expanded clone.

CDR3 DNA: TGTGCCAGCAGTTCGATGACTAGCGGGACTAATGAGCAGTTCTTC
CDR3 protein: CASSSMTSGTNEQFF
clone size: once
J gene: TRBJ2-1
D gene: TRBD2
V gene: TRBV7-2

CDR3 DNA: TGTGCCAGCAGGGAGACGAACACTGAAGCTTTCTTT
CDR3 protein: CASRETNTEAFF
clone size: NA
J gene: TRBJ1-1
D gene: NA
V gene: TRBV7-9

CDR3 DNA: TGTGCCTGGAGGGGGGGGCCCACAGGTATCTTCGAAAAACTGTTTTTT
CDR3 protein: CAWRGGPTGIFEKLFF
clone size: NA
J gene: TRBJ1-4
D gene: NA
V gene: TRBV30

CDR3 DNA: TGTGCCAGTAACCCGCAGGGGGCGGCGGGTTATGGCTACACCTTC
CDR3 protein: CASNPQGAAGYGYTF
clone size: NA
J gene: TRBJ1-2
D gene: TRBD1
V gene: TRBV19

CDR3 DNA: TGTGCCAGCAGCTTCGGGGGACGAGACCTCTATGGCTACACCTTC
CDR3 protein: CASSFGGRDLYGYTF
clone size: NA
J gene: TRBJ1-2
D gene: NA
V gene: TRBV5-8

CDR3 DNA: TGTGCCAGCAGTCGCCAAACTAGCACAGATACGCAGTATTTT
CDR3 protein: CASSRQTSTDTQYF
clone size: NA
J gene: TRBJ2-3
D gene: NA
V gene: TRBV27

CDR3 DNA: TGTGCCAGCAGGCCGGGACAGGGGGCAGATACGCAGTATTTT
CDR3 protein: CASRPGQGADTQYF
clone size: NA
J gene: TRBJ2-3
D gene: TRBD1
V gene: TRBV28

CDR3 DNA: TGTGCCAGTAGACGTTCGGGGACAGGGGTAGGCGAAAAACTGTTTTTT
CDR3 protein: CASRRSGTGVGEKLFF
clone size: NA
J gene: TRBJ1-4
D gene: TRBD1
V gene: TRBV19

CDR3 DNA: TGTGCCAGTAGTATACGGGAGACCCAGTACTTC
CDR3 protein: CASSIRETQYF
clone size: NA
J gene: TRBJ2-5
D gene: NA
V gene: TRBV19

CDR3 DNA: TGCGCCAGCAGCCGGGAGGGGGGTGAAAAACTGTTTTTT
CDR3 protein: CASSREGGEKLFF
clone size: NA
J gene: TRBJ1-4
D gene: NA
V gene: TRBV5-1

CDR3 DNA: TGTGCCAGCAGCTTCACTAGTTCCAATGAGCAGTTCTTC
CDR3 protein: CASSFTSSNEQFF
clone size: NA
J gene: TRBJ2-1
D gene: NA
V gene: TRBV11-2

CDR3 DNA: TGTGCCAGTAGTCCGGGACTAGCTCCGGAGCAGTTCTTC
CDR3 protein: CASSPGLAPEQFF
clone size: NA
J gene: TRBJ2-1
D gene: TRBD2
V gene: TRBV19

CDR3 DNA: TGTGCCAGCAGCTTAAGTTACGGGGGGAACACTGAAGCTTTCTTT
CDR3 protein: CASSLSYGGNTEAFF
clone size: once
J gene: TRBJ1-1
D gene: NA
V gene: TRBV11-3

CDR3 DNA: TGTGCCAGCTCACCTAGGGGCGACCGAGCTAACTATGGCTACACCTTC
CDR3 protein: CASSPRGDRANYGYTF
clone size: NA
J gene: TRBJ1-2
D gene: NA
V gene: TRBV18

CDR3 DNA: TGTGCCAGCAGTGAACGGAGCCAATTCTCTGGAAACACCATATATTTT
CDR3 protein: CASSERSQFSGNTIYF
clone size: NA
J gene: TRBJ1-3
D gene: NA
V gene: TRBV2

CDR3 DNA: TGCGCCAGCAGCCCTCGTCGGGACTCAGTGCAAGAGACCCAGTACTTC
CDR3 protein: CASSPRRDSVQETQYF
clone size: NA
J gene: TRBJ2-5
D gene: NA
V gene: TRBV5-1

CDR3 DNA: TGCGCCAGCAGCGCCGGGACTAGCGGGAGTTTGGATGAGCAGTTCTTC
CDR3 protein: CASSAGTSGSLDEQFF
clone size: NA
J gene: TRBJ2-1
D gene: TRBD2
V gene: TRBV5-1

CDR3 DNA: TGTGCCAGCAGCGTGGGCCAGACAGGGGGTAGAGAAAAACTGTTTTTT
CDR3 protein: CASSVGQTGGREKLFF
clone size: NA
J gene: TRBJ1-4
D gene: TRBD1
V gene: TRBV5-4

CDR3 DNA: TGTGCCAGCAGTTACGGGGGAGGGTCTGAAGCTTTCTTT
CDR3 protein: CASSYGGGSEAFF
clone size: NA
J gene: TRBJ1-1
D gene: NA
V gene: TRBV6-5

CDR3 DNA: TGTGCCATCAGTGATTCGGGGACATTGAACACTGAAGCTTTCTTT
CDR3 protein: CAISDSGTLNTEAFF
clone size: NA
J gene: TRBJ1-1
D gene: NA
V gene: TRBV10-3

CDR3 DNA: TGTGCCAGCAGTCCCACCGACAGGTGGGACTATGGCTACACCTTC
CDR3 protein: CASSPTDRWDYGYTF
clone size: NA
J gene: TRBJ1-2
D gene: NA
V gene: TRBV5-4

CDR3 DNA: TGTGCCAGCAGTTCGACAGGGGCCCCCACCGGGGAGCTGTTTTTT
CDR3 protein: CASSSTGAPTGELFF
clone size: NA
J gene: TRBJ2-2
D gene: TRBD1
V gene: TRBV6-2/TRBV6-3

CDR3 DNA: TGTGCCAGCAGCTTAAGTCTAGAATCGGCGCAGTATTTT
CDR3 protein: CASSLSLESAQYF
clone size: NA
J gene: TRBJ2-3
D gene: NA
V gene: TRBV11-3

CDR3 DNA: TGCGCCAGCAGCACGGGACTCCAGAACACTGAAGCTTTCTTT
CDR3 protein: CASSTGLQNTEAFF
clone size: NA
J gene: TRBJ1-1
D gene: NA
V gene: TRBV5-1

CDR3 DNA: TGTGCCAGCAGCTTAAGTTCCGGGACAGGGTTTCACTATGGCTACACCTTC
CDR3 protein: CASSLSSGTGFHYGYTF
clone size: NA
J gene: TRBJ1-2
D gene: TRBD1
V gene: TRBV3-1/TRBV3-2

CDR3 DNA: TGTGCCAGCAGCTTTAGGGCGGGTGTAGCGCAGAATGAGCAGTTCTTC
CDR3 protein: CASSFRAGVAQNEQFF
clone size: NA
J gene: TRBJ2-1
D gene: NA
V gene: TRBV7-2

CDR3 DNA: TGTGCCACCAGCAGGTCACCAACAAGACAGGGATGGAGTGGCTACACCTTC
CDR3 protein: CATSRSPTRQGWSGYTF
clone size: once
J gene: TRBJ1-2
D gene: TRBD1
V gene: TRBV15

CDR3 DNA: TGTGCCAGCAGTTTAGCAGGGGGCAAGAATTCACCCCTCCACTTT
CDR3 protein: CASSLAGGKNSPLHF
clone size: few
J gene: TRBJ1-6
D gene: TRBD1
V gene: TRBV28

CDR3 DNA: TGTGCCAGCAGCTTAGGCGGACAGTATAGCAATCAGCCCCAGCATTTT
CDR3 protein: CASSLGGQYSNQPQHF
clone size: NA
J gene: TRBJ1-5
D gene: NA
V gene: TRBV7-8

CDR3 DNA: TGTGCCAGTACTTCAGGCCTTGGGCGCAATCAGCCCCAGCATTTT
CDR3 protein: CASTSGLGRNQPQHF
clone size: NA
J gene: TRBJ1-5
D gene: NA
V gene: TRBV19

CDR3 DNA: TGTGCCAGCAGTGGGACAGGGGGCCGGAACACCATATATTTT
CDR3 protein: CASSGTGGRNTIYF
clone size: NA
J gene: TRBJ1-3
D gene: TRBD1
V gene: TRBV28

CDR3 DNA: TGCGCCAGCAGCTTGGACGGAGACTATGGCTACACCTTC
CDR3 protein: CASSLDGDYGYTF
clone size: NA
J gene: TRBJ1-2
D gene: NA
V gene: TRBV5-1

CDR3 DNA: TGTGCCAGCAGGTCAACAGGGGGCTCTGGCTACACCTTC
CDR3 protein: CASRSTGGSGYTF
clone size: NA
J gene: TRBJ1-2
D gene: TRBD1
V gene: TRBV12-3/TRBV12-4

CDR3 DNA: TGTGCCAGCAGACAGGAAGACTATGGCTACACCTTC
CDR3 protein: CASRQEDYGYTF
clone size: few
J gene: TRBJ1-2
D gene: NA
V gene: TRBV2

CDR3 DNA: TGTGCCAGCAGTCGGGACTACGACAATGAGCAGTTCTTC
CDR3 protein: CASSRDYDNEQFF
clone size: NA
J gene: TRBJ2-1
D gene: TRBD2
V gene: TRBV2

CDR3 DNA: TGTGCCAGCAGCTTTCGACTAACTAACACCGGGGAGCTGTTTTTT
CDR3 protein: CASSFRLTNTGELFF
clone size: NA
J gene: TRBJ2-2
D gene: NA
V gene: TRBV7-2

CDR3 DNA: TGTGCCAGCAGCCACCTGGGACAGTCGAACACTGAAGCTTTCTTT
CDR3 protein: CASSHLGQSNTEAFF
clone size: NA
J gene: TRBJ1-1
D gene: TRBD1
V gene: TRBV3-1/TRBV3-2

CDR3 DNA: TGTGCCAGCAGCTTATTACATCAGAACACTGAAGCTTTCTTT
CDR3 protein: CASSLLHQNTEAFF
clone size: NA
J gene: TRBJ1-1
D gene: NA
V gene: TRBV7-9

CDR3 DNA: TGTGCCAGCAGCTTAGTAACCGGGAACACTGAAGCTTTCTTT
CDR3 protein: CASSLVTGNTEAFF
clone size: NA
J gene: TRBJ1-1
D gene: NA
V gene: TRBV13

CDR3 DNA: TGTGCCAGCAGCTTAGGTTCCGGGGGTGGCTACACCTTC
CDR3 protein: CASSLGSGGGYTF
clone size: NA
J gene: TRBJ1-2
D gene: NA
V gene: TRBV7-3

CDR3 DNA: TGCAGCGTCGGACAGTCCTACAATGAGCAGTTCTTC
CDR3 protein: CSVGQSYNEQFF
clone size: NA
J gene: TRBJ2-1
D gene: NA
V gene: TRBV29-1

CDR3 DNA: TGTGCCAGTAGACCCGGGACAGGGTATGGGGGCACTGAAGCTTTCTTT
CDR3 protein: CASRPGTGYGGTEAFF
clone size: NA
J gene: TRBJ1-1
D gene: TRBD1
V gene: TRBV19

CDR3 DNA: TGTGCCAGCAGTTACCCTGGAGAGCAAGCTTTCTTT
CDR3 protein: CASSYPGEQAFF
clone size: NA
J gene: TRBJ1-1
D gene: NA
V gene: TRBV6-5

CDR3 DNA: TGTGCCAGCAGCTTATCGGGTGTTGGGGGCTACACCTTC
CDR3 protein: CASSLSGVGGYTF
clone size: NA
J gene: TRBJ1-2
D gene: NA
V gene: TRBV7-2

CDR3 DNA: TGTGCCAGCAGCCAAGATTTTCGAGGATCGGAAAGCTTGGAGACCCAGTACTTC
CDR3 protein: CASSQDFRGSESLETQYF
clone size: NA
J gene: TRBJ2-5
D gene: NA
V gene: TRBV14

CDR3 DNA: TGCAGCGGATATGAAGGAGGTGAGCAGTTCTTC
CDR3 protein: CSGYEGGEQFF
clone size: NA
J gene: TRBJ2-1
D gene: NA
V gene: TRBV29-1

CDR3 DNA: TGTGCCAGCAGGGACGGGACAGGGGTCGGGGAAAAACTGTTTTTT
CDR3 protein: CASRDGTGVGEKLFF
clone size: NA
J gene: TRBJ1-4
D gene: TRBD1
V gene: TRBV6-5

CDR3 DNA: TGTGCCAGCAGCGAGTCTAGCGGGGATTCTACAGATACGCAGTATTTT
CDR3 protein: CASSESSGDSTDTQYF
clone size: NA
J gene: TRBJ2-3
D gene: TRBD2
V gene: TRBV7-3

CDR3 DNA: TGTGCCAGCAGCCCCACGGGGGGAAACACCATATATTTT
CDR3 protein: CASSPTGGNTIYF
clone size: NA
J gene: TRBJ1-3
D gene: NA
V gene: TRBV7-6

CDR3 DNA: TGTGCCAGCTCACCACAGGGACAGGAGAACACTGAAGCTTTCTTT
CDR3 protein: CASSPQGQENTEAFF
clone size: NA
J gene: TRBJ1-1
D gene: TRBD1
V gene: TRBV18

CDR3 DNA: TGCGCCAGCAGCTTGGTGGGACAGCTAAACACTGAAGCTTTCTTT
CDR3 protein: CASSLVGQLNTEAFF
clone size: NA
J gene: TRBJ1-1
D gene: TRBD1
V gene: TRBV5-1

CDR3 DNA: TGTGCCAGCAGCCCCGGACTCCTTGGCTACACCTTC
CDR3 protein: CASSPGLLGYTF
clone size: NA
J gene: TRBJ1-2
D gene: NA
V gene: TRBV5-6

CDR3 DNA: TGTGCCAGCAGTGCCGGGTGGGGACAGCAAGAGACCCAGTACTTC
CDR3 protein: CASSAGWGQQETQYF
clone size: NA
J gene: TRBJ2-5
D gene: TRBD1
V gene: TRBV28

CDR3 DNA: TGTGCCAGCGGACAGGGGGGCAATCAGCCCCAGCATTTT
CDR3 protein: CASGQGGNQPQHF
clone size: NA
J gene: TRBJ1-5
D gene: TRBD1
V gene: TRBV6-5

CDR3 DNA: TGTGCCAGTAGTATAGGCAGCGGGACGAACACCGGGGAGCTGTTTTTT
CDR3 protein: CASSIGSGTNTGELFF
clone size: NA
J gene: TRBJ2-2
D gene: TRBD2
V gene: TRBV19

CDR3 DNA: TGCGCCAGCAGCCGGTCCCGGGACTTGTACTACAATGAGCAGTTCTTC
CDR3 protein: CASSRSRDLYYNEQFF
clone size: NA
J gene: TRBJ2-1
D gene: NA
V gene: TRBV4-3